This TCR beta chain was profiled in a study of OX40 agonist ivuxolimab in advanced cancers. As for the study more broadly: Ivuxolimab was an agonistic, fully human IgG2 monoclonal antibody directed against OX40 (CD134), a costimulatory receptor. Intravenous ivuxolimab was administered to patients every 2 weeks at six dose levels: 0.01, 0.1, 0.3, 1.5, 3 and 10 mg/kg. Of the roughly 52 dose-escalation patients, hepatocellular carcinoma was present in 19, melanoma in around 15, renal cell carcinoma in 9 and head and neck cancer in 9. The dose-escalation cohort was 82.7% male with a mean age of about 54 years, ranging from about 23 to 85. Prior anti-PD-1, anti-PD-L1 or anti-CTLA-4 therapy was permitted, and roughly two fifths of dose-escalation patients had received checkpoint inhibitors. Three dose-escalation patients achieved partial responses, one with hepatocellular carcinoma and two with cutaneous melanoma. Peripheral TCRbeta sequencing aimed to test whether ivuxolimab altered TCR sequence diversity and caused clonal T-cell expansion. The paper covers the monotherapy dose-escalation part of the phase I ivuxolimab trial, which included N = 52 patients.

Genomic DNA was extracted from sorted cells for sequencing of the TCRbeta CDR3 region. The immunoSEQ Assay was used for sequencing of TCRbeta CDR3 regions. TCRdb mirrors the immuneACCESS table, restricted to in-frame sequences. Some clones are absent from its copies; in checked studies, under half trace to an unresolved V gene, and the reason for the others is unknown. Counted in this sample were about 74,000 clones; 85% to 95% of them appeared once. Of the sample, around 6.1% falls within the top ten clones. Patients with autoimmune disease history or receiving systemic immunosuppression were excluded from the trial. Peripheral blood for TCR sequencing was drawn from every dose cohort at baseline, at cycle 4 day 1 and at cycle 7 day 1. Samples were obtained from an open-label, multicenter, first-in-human phase I dose-escalation trial of ivuxolimab. Adults with locally advanced or metastatic melanoma, renal cell carcinoma, hepatocellular carcinoma or head and neck squamous cell carcinoma were enrolled in the trial. Before TCR sequencing, CD4+ and CD8+ T cells were separately sorted from peripheral blood.

V and J are truncated by 5 bases and 6 bases respectively, leaving an intervening sequence of 14 bases. The cysteine opens and the phenylalanine closes a CDR3 of 14 amino acids. Solely the CDR3 DNA is kept, with 42 bases framed from the first base. CDR1 and CDR2, looked up from the germline V gene (reference sequence), are SEHNR and FQNEAQ. A remark on this clone: There is no known antigen for this receptor. Base qualities are not provided; no much larger clone lies one nucleotide away.

Here is what the overall study found, with its caveats: At doses of 0.1 to 3.0 mg/kg, clonal expansion of both CD4+ and CD8+ blood T cells was observed from baseline to week 6. In the 0.1-3.0 mg/kg groups, partial responders were among the patients with the lowest normalized peripheral clonal expansion, particularly in CD8+ T cells. After ivuxolimab, CD8+ T cells had more expanded clones than CD4+ T cells on average. Low levels of normalized T-cell clonal expansion were also seen in some nonresponding patients. Which antigens the clonally expanded peripheral T cells were specific for was not determined.

The rearrangement combines TRBV7-9 with TRBJ1-5, with no D gene named confidently. Here the sequenced sample was CD4+ or CD8+ T cells sorted from blood, taken in a trial of the OX40 agonist ivuxolimab. The source of this sequence is an adult with an advanced solid tumor such as melanoma, head and neck, liver or kidney cancer. The CDR3 protein: CASSLGPGGQPQHF. The nucleotide sequence is TGTGCCAGCAGCCTCGGACCCGGAGGTCAGCCCCAGCATTTT.